This T cell receptor beta chain stems from a study of blood T cell repertoires in COVID-19. The V gene's germline CDR1 is ENHRY and CDR2 SYGVKD. V dropped 3 bases and J dropped 5 bases, with 7 bases sitting between them. This CDR3 spans 12 amino acids. Using immunoSEQ multiplex PCR, the repertoire was profiled, and TCRdb retains in-frame clones only, with some absent. The sample consists of approximately 500,000 clones, 89% of them appearing once. The TCR originated in a man aged 18 to 30 with COVID-19, enrolled during active disease. The sample was peripheral blood. The V gene is TRBV10-3, the J gene TRBJ1-2; D gene uncertain. The CDR3 reads CAISDPQYGYTF. In DNA, the CDR3 is TGTGCCATCAGTGATCCACAGTATGGCTACACCTTC.